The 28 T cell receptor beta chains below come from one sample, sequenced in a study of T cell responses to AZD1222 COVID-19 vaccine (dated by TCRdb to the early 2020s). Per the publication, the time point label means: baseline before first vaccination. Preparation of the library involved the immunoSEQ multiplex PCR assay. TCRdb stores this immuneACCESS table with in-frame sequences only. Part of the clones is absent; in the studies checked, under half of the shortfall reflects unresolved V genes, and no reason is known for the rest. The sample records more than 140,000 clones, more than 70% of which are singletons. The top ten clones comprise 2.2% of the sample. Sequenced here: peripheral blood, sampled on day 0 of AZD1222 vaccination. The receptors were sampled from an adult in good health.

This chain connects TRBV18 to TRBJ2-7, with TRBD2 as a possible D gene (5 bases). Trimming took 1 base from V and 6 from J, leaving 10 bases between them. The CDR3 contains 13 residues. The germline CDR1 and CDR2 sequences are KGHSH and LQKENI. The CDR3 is CASSPRELGEQYF. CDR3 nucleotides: TGTGCCAGCTCACCACGGGAGTTGGGCGAGCAGTACTTC. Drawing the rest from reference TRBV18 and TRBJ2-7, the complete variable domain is NAGVMQNPRHLVRRRGQEARLRCSPMKGHSHVYWYRQLPEEGLKFMVYLQKENIIDESGMPKERFSAEFPKEGPSILRIQQVVRGDSAAYFCASSPRELGEQYFGPGTRLTVT.

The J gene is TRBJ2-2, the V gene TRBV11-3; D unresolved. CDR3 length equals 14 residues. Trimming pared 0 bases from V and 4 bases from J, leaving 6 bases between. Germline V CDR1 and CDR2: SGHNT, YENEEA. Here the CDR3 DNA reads TGTGCCAGCAGCTTAGACGGGTTCACCGGGGAGCTGTTTTTT. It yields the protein CASSLDGFTGELFF.

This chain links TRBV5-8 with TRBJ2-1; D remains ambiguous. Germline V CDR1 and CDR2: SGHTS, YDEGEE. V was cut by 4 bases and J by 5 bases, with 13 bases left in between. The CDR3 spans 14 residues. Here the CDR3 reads CASSLRALDNEQFF. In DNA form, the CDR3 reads TGTGCCAGCAGCCTTAGGGCTTTGGACAATGAGCAGTTCTTC.

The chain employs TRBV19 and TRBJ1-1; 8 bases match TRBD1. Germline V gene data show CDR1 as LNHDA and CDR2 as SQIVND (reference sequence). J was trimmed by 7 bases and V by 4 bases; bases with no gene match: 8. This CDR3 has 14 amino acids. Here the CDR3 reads CASSKTGASGEAFF. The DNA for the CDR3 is TGTGCCAGTAGTAAGACAGGGGCGAGTGGTGAAGCTTTCTTT.

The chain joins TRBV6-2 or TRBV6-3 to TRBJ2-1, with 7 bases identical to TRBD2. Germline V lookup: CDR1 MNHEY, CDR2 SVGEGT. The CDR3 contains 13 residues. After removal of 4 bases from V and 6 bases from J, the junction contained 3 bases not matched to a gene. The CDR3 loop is CASSWTRGNEQFF. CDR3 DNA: TGTGCCAGCAGTTGGACTAGGGGCAATGAGCAGTTCTTC.

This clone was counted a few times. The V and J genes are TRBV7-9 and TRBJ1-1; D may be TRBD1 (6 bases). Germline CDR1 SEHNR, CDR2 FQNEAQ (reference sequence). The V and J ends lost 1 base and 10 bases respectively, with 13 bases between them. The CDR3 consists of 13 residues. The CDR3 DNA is TGTGCCAGCAGCTTAGATGAGGGGGGGATAGCTTTCTTT. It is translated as CASSLDEGGIAFF.

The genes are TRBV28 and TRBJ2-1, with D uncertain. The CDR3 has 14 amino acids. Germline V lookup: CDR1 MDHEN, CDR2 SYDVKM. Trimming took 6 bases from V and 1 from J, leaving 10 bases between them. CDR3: CASSLIASYNEQFF. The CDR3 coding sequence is TGTGCCAGCAGCCTCATTGCATCCTACAATGAGCAGTTCTTC.

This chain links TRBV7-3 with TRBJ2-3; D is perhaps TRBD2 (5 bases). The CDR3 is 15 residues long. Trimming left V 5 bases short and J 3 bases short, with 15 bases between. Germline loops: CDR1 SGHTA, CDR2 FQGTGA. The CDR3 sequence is CASSQLRSGTDTQYF. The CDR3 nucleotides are TGTGCCAGCAGCCAACTACGGTCGGGGACAGATACGCAGTATTTT.

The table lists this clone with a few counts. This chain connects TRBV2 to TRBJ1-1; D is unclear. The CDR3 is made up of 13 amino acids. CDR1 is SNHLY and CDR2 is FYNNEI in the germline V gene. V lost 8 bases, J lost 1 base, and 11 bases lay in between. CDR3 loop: CASPPRGNTEAFF. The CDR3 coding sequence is TGTGCCAGCCCCCCACGGGGGAACACTGAAGCTTTCTTT.

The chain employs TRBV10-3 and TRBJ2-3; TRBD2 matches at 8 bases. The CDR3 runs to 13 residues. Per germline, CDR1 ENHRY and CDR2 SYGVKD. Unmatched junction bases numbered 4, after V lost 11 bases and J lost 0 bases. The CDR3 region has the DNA TGTGCCTCGGGGGGGCGTAGCACAGATACGCAGTATTTT. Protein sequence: CASGGRSTDTQYF.

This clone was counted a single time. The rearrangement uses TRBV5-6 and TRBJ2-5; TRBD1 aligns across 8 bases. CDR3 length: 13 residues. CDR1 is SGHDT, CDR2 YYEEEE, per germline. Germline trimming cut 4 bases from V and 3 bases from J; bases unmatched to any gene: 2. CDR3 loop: CASSTTGEETQYF. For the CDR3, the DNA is TGTGCCAGCAGCACGACAGGGGAAGAGACCCAGTACTTC.

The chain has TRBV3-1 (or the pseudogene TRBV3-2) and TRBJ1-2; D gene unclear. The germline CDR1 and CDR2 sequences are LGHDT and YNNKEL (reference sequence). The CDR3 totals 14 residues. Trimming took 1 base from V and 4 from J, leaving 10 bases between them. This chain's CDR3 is CASSQGGSSYGYTF. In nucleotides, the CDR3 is TGTGCCAGCAGCCAAGGAGGCAGCAGCTATGGCTACACCTTC.

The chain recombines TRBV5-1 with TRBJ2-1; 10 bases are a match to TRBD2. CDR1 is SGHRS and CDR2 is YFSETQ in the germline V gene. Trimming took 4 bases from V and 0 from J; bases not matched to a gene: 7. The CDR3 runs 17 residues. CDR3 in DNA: TGCGCCAGCAGCCGGGTAGGACTAGCGGACTCCTACAATGAGCAGTTCTTC. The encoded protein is CASSRVGLADSYNEQFF.

CDR3 DNA: TGTGCCAGCAGCCCCACGGGGCGAAGCAGAGGGGAGCTGTTTTTT. It encodes CASSPTGRSRGELFF. The chain couples TRBV7-9 to TRBJ2-2; TRBD1 or TRBD2 may be the D gene (5 bases each). There are 15 residues in the CDR3. The V end lost 5 bases, the J end lost 8 bases, and 18 bases lay between the germline ends. CDR1 is SEHNR, CDR2 FQNEAQ, per germline (reference sequence).

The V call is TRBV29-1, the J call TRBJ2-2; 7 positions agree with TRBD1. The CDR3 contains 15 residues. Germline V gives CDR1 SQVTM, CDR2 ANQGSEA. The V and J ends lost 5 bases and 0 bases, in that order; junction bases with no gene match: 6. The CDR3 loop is CSVYTGAPNTGELFF. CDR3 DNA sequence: TGCAGCGTTTATACAGGGGCCCCGAACACCGGGGAGCTGTTTTTT.

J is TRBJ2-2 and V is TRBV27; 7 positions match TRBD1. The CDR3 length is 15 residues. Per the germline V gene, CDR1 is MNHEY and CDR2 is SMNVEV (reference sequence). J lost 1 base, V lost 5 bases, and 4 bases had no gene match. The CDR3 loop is CASSPRQGNTGELFF. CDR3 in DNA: TGTGCCAGCAGTCCAAGACAGGGGAACACCGGGGAGCTGTTTTTT.

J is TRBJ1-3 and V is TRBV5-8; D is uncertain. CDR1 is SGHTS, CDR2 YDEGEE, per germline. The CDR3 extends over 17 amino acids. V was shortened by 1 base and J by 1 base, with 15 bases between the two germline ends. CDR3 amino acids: CASSLLFRVTSGNTIYF. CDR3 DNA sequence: TGTGCCAGCAGCTTGCTCTTTCGGGTTACATCTGGAAACACCATATATTTT.

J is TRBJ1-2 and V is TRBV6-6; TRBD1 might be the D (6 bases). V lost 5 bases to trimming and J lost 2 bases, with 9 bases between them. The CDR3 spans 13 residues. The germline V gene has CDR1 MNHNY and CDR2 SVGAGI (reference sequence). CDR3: CASSTTGNYGYTF. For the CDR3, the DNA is TGTGCCAGCAGTACCACAGGGAACTATGGCTACACCTTC.

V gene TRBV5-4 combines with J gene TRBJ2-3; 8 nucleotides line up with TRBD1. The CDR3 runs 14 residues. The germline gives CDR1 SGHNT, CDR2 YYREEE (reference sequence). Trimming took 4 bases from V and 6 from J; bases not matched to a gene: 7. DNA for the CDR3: TGTGCCAGCAGCCCTGGACAGGGTAGGGATACGCAGTATTTT. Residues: CASSPGQGRDTQYF.

CDR3: CASRRVGANEKLFF. CDR3 DNA: TGTGCCAGTCGCAGGGTGGGGGCTAATGAAAAACTGTTTTTT. The gene calls are TRBV19 and TRBJ1-4; possibly TRBD1 for D (5 bases). The CDR3 is 14 residues long. Trimming cost V 8 bases and J 3 bases, with 13 bases left between them. Germline V gene sequence: CDR1 LNHDA, CDR2 SQIVND (reference sequence).

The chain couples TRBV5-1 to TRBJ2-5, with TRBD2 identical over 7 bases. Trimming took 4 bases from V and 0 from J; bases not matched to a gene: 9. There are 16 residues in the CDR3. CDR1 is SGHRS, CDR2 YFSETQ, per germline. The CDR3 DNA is TGCGCCAGCAGCCCGCCTAGCGGAATGTACCAAGAGACCCAGTACTTC. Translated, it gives CASSPPSGMYQETQYF.

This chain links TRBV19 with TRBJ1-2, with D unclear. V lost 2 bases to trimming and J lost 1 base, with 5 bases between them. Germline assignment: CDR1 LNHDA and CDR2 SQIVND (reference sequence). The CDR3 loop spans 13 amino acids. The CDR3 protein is CASSIPVNYGYTF. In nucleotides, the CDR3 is TGTGCCAGTAGTATACCAGTTAACTATGGCTACACCTTC.

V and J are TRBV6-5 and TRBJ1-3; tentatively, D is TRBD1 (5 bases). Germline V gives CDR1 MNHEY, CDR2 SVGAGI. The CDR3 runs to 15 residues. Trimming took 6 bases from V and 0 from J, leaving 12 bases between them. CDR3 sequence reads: CASRARDNSGNTIYF. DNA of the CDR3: TGTGCCAGCAGAGCCAGGGATAACTCTGGAAACACCATATATTTT.

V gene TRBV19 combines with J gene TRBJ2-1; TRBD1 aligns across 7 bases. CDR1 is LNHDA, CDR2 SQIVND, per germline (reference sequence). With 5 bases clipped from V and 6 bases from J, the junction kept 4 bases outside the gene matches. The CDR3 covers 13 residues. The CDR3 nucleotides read TGTGCCAGTAGTGTGTCAGGGGGCAATGAGCAGTTCTTC. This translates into CASSVSGGNEQFF.

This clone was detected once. CDR3 in DNA: TGTGCCAGCAGTGATCTAGCGGGAGTAACAGATACGCAGTATTTT. Its translation is CASSDLAGVTDTQYF. The chain employs TRBV2 and TRBJ2-3, with 10 bases fitting TRBD2. CDR1 and CDR2 (germline): SNHLY, FYNNEI. J was trimmed by 3 bases and V by 3 bases; bases with no gene match: 3. CDR3 size: 15 residues.

This chain's CDR3 is CSVSLGQAGNTIYF. In DNA form, the CDR3 reads TGCAGCGTTTCCCTGGGACAAGCCGGAAACACCATATATTTT. The chain has TRBV29-1 and TRBJ1-3; D perhaps matches TRBD1 (6 bases). V lost 5 bases and J lost 4, with 15 bases in between. This CDR3 is built from 14 residues. CDR1 SQVTM and CDR2 ANQGSEA come from the germline V gene.

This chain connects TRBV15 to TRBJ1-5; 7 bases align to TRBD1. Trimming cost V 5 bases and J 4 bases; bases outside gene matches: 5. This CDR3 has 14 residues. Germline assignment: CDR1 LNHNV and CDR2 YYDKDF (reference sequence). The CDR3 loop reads CATSRRQGNQPQHF. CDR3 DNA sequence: TGTGCCACCAGCCGTCGACAGGGAAATCAGCCCCAGCATTTT.

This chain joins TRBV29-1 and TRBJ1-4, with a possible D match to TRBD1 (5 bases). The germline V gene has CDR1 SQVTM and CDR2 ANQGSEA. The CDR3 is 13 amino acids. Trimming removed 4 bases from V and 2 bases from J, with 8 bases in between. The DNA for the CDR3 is TGCAGCGTTGCCGGGGGTACTAATGAAAAACTGTTTTTT. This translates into CSVAGGTNEKLFF.